This T cell receptor (beta chain) is from a study of blood T cell repertoires in COVID-19. Study details: Whether acute or convalescent, the COVID-19 samples came from the United States, Italy and Spain. Sources were T cells, B-cell-depleted T cells, or PBMCs; the material itself was cDNA or gDNA.

The CDR3 loop spans 14 amino acids. V gave up 4 bases and J gave up 5 bases, with 15 bases separating them. The germline V gene has CDR1 SGDLS and CDR2 YYNGEE. Authors' processing steps: Amplification from reference gene primers served as the basis for estimated nucleated cell counts. The repertoire was sequenced with immunoSEQ multiplex PCR; TCRdb's copy has only in-frame clones and lacks some. V, J and clone size derive from that table, while D and trimming were established from the DNA sequence. This sample yields 90,000 to 100,000 clones, of which 85% are seen a single time; over 35% belongs to the top ten.

This sequence joins TRBV9 and TRBJ2-5; D may be TRBD2 (5 bases). The sequence came from an older man with acute or convalescent COVID-19. The material sequenced was peripheral blood. The CDR3 spells CASSSGLIGETQYF. The CDR3, as DNA: TGTGCCAGCAGCTCAGGACTGATTGGGGAGACCCAGTACTTC. The variable domain in full, with the rest retrieved from reference TRBV9 and TRBJ2-5, is DSGVTQTPKHLITATGQRVTLRCSPRSGDLSVYWYQQSLDQGLQFLIQYYNGEERAKGNILERFSAQQFPDLHSELNLSSLELGDSALYFCASSSGLIGETQYFGPGTRLLVL.